These T cell receptor beta chains were read from a single sample in a study of T cell changes during pregnancy in multiple sclerosis. Assay: immunoSEQ multiplex PCR; the TCRdb copy retains only in-frame clones and omits some. Of about 38,000 clones in the sample, 80% to 95% were seen once. Sequenced here: CD4+ T cells from peripheral blood mononuclear cells, sampled in the third trimester of pregnancy. All receptors come from a female donor in good health, enrolled as a control in a pregnancy study. The CDR3 runs from the conserved cysteine through the conserved F or W. Some rows have no size entry. The others give once, few or many, or a class for an expanded clone.

abundance	v_gene	len	j_gene	CDR3aa
-	TRBV5-1	15	TRBJ2-2	CASSSSGVNTGELFF
-	TRBV28	14	TRBJ2-7	CASSLGLAGHEQYF
-	TRBV28	16	TRBJ2-2	CASSLGDREYTGELFF
-	TRBV11-3	15	TRBJ2-2	CASSLGGGNTGELFF
-	TRBV18	13	TRBJ2-7	CASSPGQGFEQYF
-	TRBV30	13	TRBJ1-1	CALWTGTNTEAFF
-	TRBV19	15	TRBJ2-5	CASSLPGGGGETQYF
-	TRBV4-1	15	TRBJ1-2	CASSGGSRAEVGYTF
-	TRBV14	12	TRBJ1-2	CASSQGAVGYTF
-	TRBV13	16	TRBJ2-7	CASSPRTSGRVYEQYF
-	TRBV11-2	13	TRBJ1-1	CASSSPMNTEAFF
-	TRBV27	14	TRBJ2-7	CASSLWGGEGEQYF
-	TRBV18	18	TRBJ1-1	CASSPLPTGATMNTEAFF
-	TRBV5-1	16	TRBJ2-5	CASSLVVAGFEETQYF
-	TRBV11-2	16	TRBJ2-2	CASSTLGTRGPGELFF
-	TRBV13	15	TRBJ1-3	CASSLGADSGNTIYF
-	TRBV5-1	14	TRBJ1-2	CASSLAGDSYGYTF
-	TRBV6-5	15	TRBJ2-7	CASSSAWRGSNEQYF
-	TRBV19	14	TRBJ2-1	CASSPSGSYNEQFF
-	TRBV5-6	18	TRBJ2-3	CASSLTTEGRPGTDTQYF
-	TRBV4-1	13	TRBJ1-2	CASSQTGVYGYTF
-	TRBV5-1	15	TRBJ2-7	CASSLRTSGDYEQYF
-	TRBV7-6	14	TRBJ2-1	CASSPSSFGNEQFF
once	TRBV9	15	TRBJ1-1	CASSVTGTANTEAFF
once	TRBV20-1	11	TRBJ2-3	CSATPVDTQYF
-	TRBV29-1	12	TRBJ2-7	CSVEGGGYEQYF
-	TRBV29-1	14	TRBJ1-2	CSVAGTTGTYGYTF
-	TRBV18	18	TRBJ2-2	CASSLEGARAGGTGELFF
-	TRBV11-2	15	TRBJ1-4	CASSFGQGGNEKLFF
-	TRBV5-1	15	TRBJ2-7	CASSLPPAADYEQYF
once	TRBV5-1	12	TRBJ2-1	CASSWTSGREFF
once	TRBV10-3	14	TRBJ1-4	CAISELSGSEKLFF
-	TRBV11-1	19	TRBJ2-1	CASSPDGTSGRPNYNEQFF
once	TRBV5-4	16	TRBJ2-7	CASSPRGSGSGNEQYF
-	TRBV6-6	14	TRBJ1-1	CASRPGQVSAEAFF
-	TRBV6-5	14	TRBJ1-5	CASSYSRAEQPQHF
-	TRBV19	19	TRBJ1-5	CASSSTRQGGSRSNQPQHF
-	TRBV10-3	16	TRBJ2-1	CAISAPGYRGANEQFF
-	TRBV7-3	15	TRBJ2-3	CASSLSLAGAHTQYF
-	TRBV6-6	15	TRBJ2-1	CASSAPRGRWNEQFF
-	TRBV5-1	15	TRBJ1-1	CASSLALGGNTEAFF
once	TRBV5-1	15	TRBJ2-1	CASSLGGGTYNEQFF
-	TRBV9	15	TRBJ2-3	CASSVEDRSTDTQYF
-	TRBV7-9	13	TRBJ2-7	CASSSRVSYEQYF
-	TRBV7-9	13	TRBJ2-7	CASAGGSPYEQYF
-	TRBV5-1	14	TRBJ2-3	CASSGGQGPDTQYF
-	TRBV5-4	12	TRBJ1-1	CASSQQGTEAFF
-	TRBV5-1	13	TRBJ2-5	CASSLGSQETQYF
-	TRBV7-3	16	TRBJ2-2	CASSPTSGSNTGELFF
-	TRBV2	14	TRBJ1-5	CASSEQGGNQPQHF
-	TRBV5-1	14	TRBJ2-1	CASSLGPPYNEQFF
-	TRBV11-2	15	TRBJ2-7	CASSLDLSGSYEQYF
-	TRBV29-1	12	TRBJ1-2	CSVDRDQSGYTF
-	TRBV2	14	TRBJ1-2	CASDGDRPDYGYTF
-	TRBV9	16	TRBJ2-5	CASSVGLAGSKETQYF
-	TRBV11-2	14	TRBJ2-1	CASSLVRDYHEQFF
-	TRBV27	17	TRBJ1-4	CASSLTGVLGVSEKLFF
-	TRBV28	18	TRBJ1-5	CASRMTGLSTYSNQPQHF
-	TRBV11-2	19	TRBJ2-7	CASSSSPVLLGGKKYEQYF